This paragraph covers one T cell receptor beta chain sequence. Sequencing was performed with immunoSEQ multiplex PCR; in TCRdb, only in-frame clones are kept and a portion is missing. Of under 20,000 clones listed, just under 85% are singletons. The data are from a study of T cell changes during pregnancy in multiple sclerosis. The germline V gene encodes CDR1 SGHAT and CDR2 FQNNGV. Trimming removed 3 bases from V and 1 base from J; junction bases left unmatched: 3. The CDR3 has 15 amino acids. The input for sequencing was CD8+ T cells from peripheral blood mononuclear cells, taken in the second trimester of pregnancy. The gene calls are TRBV11-2 and TRBJ2-3; 8 bases align to TRBD1. The TCR was taken from a female donor in good health, enrolled as a control in a pregnancy study. The DNA of the CDR3 is TGTGCCAGCAGCTTTGGGACAGGCGGCACAGATACGCAGTATTTT. Amino acids: CASSFGTGGTDTQYF.